The 5 T cell receptor beta chains below were found in one sample sequenced in a study of blood T cell repertoires in COVID-19. Sequencing was performed with immunoSEQ multiplex PCR; in TCRdb, only in-frame clones are kept and a portion is missing. This table has 350,000 to 450,000 clones, around 92% appearing once. The sample was peripheral blood. The receptors were sampled from a man aged 35 to 55 with acute or convalescent COVID-19.

This clone was counted once. The chain couples TRBV30 to TRBJ2-4; D possibly corresponds to TRBD2 (6 bases). CDR1 GTSNPN and CDR2 SVGIG come from the germline V gene (reference sequence). Trimming stripped 3 bases from V and 4 bases from J, with 10 bases between. CDR3 length: 13 amino acids. This CDR3 reads CAWSPGTKNIQYF. In nucleotides, the CDR3 is TGTGCCTGGAGCCCAGGGACTAAAAACATTCAGTACTTC.

This clone has a single count. The chain's CDR3 is CASSREAGGGTDTQYF. CDR3 coding DNA: TGTGCCAGCAGCCGCGAAGCGGGAGGCGGGACAGATACGCAGTATTTT. This sequence joins TRBV7-8 and TRBJ2-3, with 9 bases lining up with TRBD2. The CDR3 runs 16 residues. V lost 5 bases to trimming and J lost 3 bases; unmatched junction nucleotides: 9. Germline CDR1 is SGHVS and CDR2 is FQNEAQ. Supplemented by reference TRBV7-8 and TRBJ2-3, the full variable domain reads GAGVSQSPRYKVAKRGQDVALRCDPISGHVSLFWYQQALGQGPEFLTYFQNEAQLDKSGLPSDRFFAERPEGSVSTLKIQRTQQEDSAVYLCASSREAGGGTDTQYFGPGTRLTVL.

The chain recombines TRBV12-3 or TRBV12-4 with TRBJ1-1; D is undetermined. With 10 bases removed from V and 6 bases from J, the gap between germline ends came to 15 bases. The CDR3 contains 12 residues. The CDR3 reads CAITKLGPEAFF. The CDR3 coding sequence is TGTGCCATCACAAAGTTGGGCCCTGAAGCTTTCTTT.

This clone has just one count. The rearrangement joins TRBV11-2 to TRBJ2-7, with TRBD2 matching over 11 bases. Germline CDR1 SGHAT, CDR2 FQNNGV. The CDR3 sequence is 17 residues long. Trimming at V came to 0 bases and at J to 4 bases, leaving 8 bases not matched to a gene. This CDR3 is CASSLEWASGGYYEQYF. CDR3 DNA sequence: TGTGCCAGCAGCTTAGAGTGGGCTAGCGGGGGGTATTACGAGCAGTACTTC. Complete variable domain (other parts from reference TRBV11-2 and TRBJ2-7): EAGVAQSPRYKIIEKRQSVAFWCNPISGHATLYWYQQILGQGPKLLIQFQNNGVVDDSQLPKDRFSAERLKGVDSTLKIQPAKLEDSAVYLCASSLEWASGGYYEQYFGPGTRLTVT.

This clone appeared once. The chain recombines TRBV5-4 with TRBJ2-2, with 8 positions matching TRBD2. This CDR3 comprises 16 residues. Germline CDR1 SGHNT, CDR2 YYREEE (reference sequence). V shed 3 bases, J shed 8 bases, and the junction held 12 bases outside the gene matches. The CDR3 nucleotides are TGTGCCAGCAGCTCCAATCGACTCGGGGGGGCAGGGGAGCTGTTTTTT. As protein: CASSSNRLGGAGELFF.